This TCR beta chain was obtained from a study of blood T cell repertoires in COVID-19. About the study: Samples taken during acute and convalescent COVID-19 were collected in the United States, Italy and Spain. PBMCs, B-cell-depleted T cells, or T cells provided the cDNA or gDNA that made up the material.

CDR1 and CDR2 (germline): SGHRS, YFSETQ. This CDR3 spans 15 amino acids. V was cut by 4 bases and J by 0 bases, with 13 bases left in between. In the original analysis: Amplification from reference gene primers served as the basis for estimated nucleated cell counts. The assay was immunoSEQ multiplex PCR, and TCRdb's table has in-frame clones only and misses some. V, J and clone size reflect that table, while D and trimming were determined from the DNA. Among a few hundred thousand clones listed, approximately 85% were seen once. The material sequenced was peripheral blood. The chain recombines TRBV5-1 with TRBJ1-1; D gene unclear. This clonotype was obtained from a human donor in a cohort sampled during active COVID-19. This chain's CDR3 is CASSPSTLLNTEAFF. The CDR3 coding sequence is TGCGCCAGCAGCCCCTCCACTCTGCTGAACACTGAAGCTTTCTTT. Using reference TRBV5-1 and TRBJ1-1 for the parts outside the CDR3, the full variable domain is KAGVTQTPRYLIKTRGQQVTLSCSPISGHRSVSWYQQTPGQGLQFLFEYFSETQRNKGNFPGRFSGRQFSNSRSEMNVSTLELGDSALYLCASSPSTLLNTEAFFGQGTRLTVV.